Below, 13 T cell receptor beta chains from the same sample are listed, as sequenced in a study of T-cell reconstitution after alpha-beta-depleted transplantation in children. This sample's TCRbeta library carried unique molecular identifier barcodes. In TCRdb, the PCR reads were re-called with MiXCR into one record per CDR3 protein. The data contain around 670,000 distinct CDR3 sequences, 13% of them singletons. The sequencing here drew on PBMCs, taken before TCRalphabeta/CD19-depleted stem cell transplant. Every receptor here comes from a girl aged 2-10 years with congenital amegakaryocytic thrombocytopenia, due to receive a stem cell transplant.

This clonotype was seen only a few times. This rearrangement joins TRBV15 to TRBJ2-5; D not certain. This CDR3 has 13 amino acids. With 0 bases removed from V and 3 bases from J, the gap between germline ends came to 5 bases. CDR1 and CDR2 from the germline V gene are LNHNV and YYDKDF (reference sequence). CDR3 region: CATSRDPEETQYF. In DNA, the CDR3 is TGTGCCACCAGCAGAGACCCCGAAGAGACCCAGTACTTC.

V is TRBV28 and J is TRBJ2-7, with D possibly TRBD1 on 6 matching bases. The V gene lost 3 bases and the J gene lost 10 bases, with 13 bases spanning the gap. CDR1 is MDHEN, CDR2 SYDVKM, per germline. CDR3 length equals 12 residues. The CDR3 region is CASSLKGVYQYF. The CDR3 DNA sequence: TGTGCCAGCAGTTTGAAGGGGGTTTATCAGTACTTC.

Many counts were recorded for this clonotype. The chain uses TRBV28 and TRBJ2-3; TRBD2 matches 14 bases. V trimming: 3 bases; J trimming: 4 bases; junction bases outside the gene matches: 9. The CDR3 is 18 residues long. The germline gives CDR1 MDHEN, CDR2 SYDVKM. The DNA for the CDR3 is TGTGCCAGCAGTTTGCCCGAGGGACTAGCGGGAGTCCCAGATACGCAGTATTTT. Amino acids: CASSLPEGLAGVPDTQYF.

The chain joins TRBV5-1 to TRBJ2-7; 8 nucleotides agree with TRBD1. This CDR3 is 17 amino acids long. V trimming: 3 bases; J trimming: 5 bases; junction bases outside the gene matches: 16. Germline CDR1 reads SGHRS; CDR2 reads YFSETQ. As DNA, the CDR3 is TGCGCCAGCAGCTCGACCCGTCCCGGGACAGGTCCCCACGAGCAGTACTTC. Residues: CASSSTRPGTGPHEQYF.

In its sample, this clonotype was seen a few times. Here the CDR3 DNA reads TGCGCCAGCAGCTTGGAACTAGCGGTAGACAATGAGCAGTTCTTC. It translates to CASSLELAVDNEQFF. V is TRBV5-1 and J is TRBJ2-1, with 8 bases lining up with TRBD2. Germline V gene sequence: CDR1 SGHRS, CDR2 YFSETQ. V shed 0 bases and J 5 bases; nucleotides not matched to a gene: 4. The CDR3 consists of 15 residues. Variable domain in full (rest from reference TRBV5-1 and TRBJ2-1): KAGVTQTPRYLIKTRGQQVTLSCSPISGHRSVSWYQQTPGQGLQFLFEYFSETQRNKGNFPGRFSGRQFSNSRSEMNVSTLELGDSALYLCASSLELAVDNEQFFGPGTRLTVL.

The chain carries TRBV20-1 and TRBJ2-5; D gene unclear. The CDR3 spans 14 residues. Trimming shortened V by 0 bases and J by 7 bases, and 15 bases separated the two germline ends. Germline V gene data show CDR1 as DFQATT and CDR2 as SNEGSKA (reference sequence). The CDR3 protein is CSARDRVVVGTQYF. CDR3 coding DNA: TGCAGTGCTAGAGATCGGGTGGTTGTTGGGACCCAGTACTTC.

The sample holds a few counts of this clonotype. This chain links TRBV3-1 with TRBJ1-6; D possibly corresponds to TRBD1 (5 bases). The CDR3 length is 15 residues. V lost 3 bases to trimming and J lost 7 bases, with 13 bases between them. From germline, CDR1 is LGHDT and CDR2 YNNKEL (reference sequence). CDR3 nucleotides: TGTGCCAGCAGCCAGCTTTCGGAGGGGAATTCACCCCTCCACTTT. As protein: CASSQLSEGNSPLHF.

J is TRBJ2-2 and V is TRBV5-1; D is undetermined. Germline-derived CDR1 and CDR2 are SGHRS and YFSETQ. This CDR3 has 14 amino acids. V lost 4 bases and J 1 base, leaving 8 bases between the germline ends. The CDR3 sequence: CASSVTLNTGELFF. CDR3 coding DNA: TGCGCCAGCAGCGTTACCTTGAACACCGGGGAGCTGTTTTTT.

The chain uses TRBV29-1 and TRBJ1-1; the D gene is possibly TRBD1 (6 bases). This CDR3 region has 11 residues. V lost 3 bases and J 5 bases, leaving 7 bases between the germline ends. Germline V gene lookup returns CDR1 SQVTM and CDR2 ANQGSEA. CDR3 DNA: TGCAGCGTTGACAGGGGAACTGAAGCTTTCTTT. Translated: CSVDRGTEAFF.

The V gene is TRBV7-9, the J gene TRBJ1-5, with TRBD1 as a possible D gene (5 bases). Per germline, CDR1 SEHNR and CDR2 FQNEAQ (reference sequence). Between the trimmed V and J ends, which lost 5 bases and 1 base, there was a span of 15 bases. CDR3 length: 16 residues. CDR3 protein: CASSTPQGMSNQPQHF. The CDR3 DNA reads as TGTGCCAGCAGCACACCCCAGGGTATGAGCAATCAGCCCCAGCATTTT.

CDR3 protein: CSVRLDTEAFF. In nucleotides, the CDR3 is TGCAGCGTTCGGCTAGACACTGAAGCTTTCTTT. The chain combines TRBV29-1 with TRBJ1-1; no reliable D call. Germline CDR1 SQVTM, CDR2 ANQGSEA. V dropped 5 bases and J dropped 3 bases, with 7 bases sitting between them. The CDR3 loop spans 11 amino acids.

The chain recombines TRBV9 with TRBJ2-3; TRBD1 is a possible D gene (6 bases). CDR3 length: 14 amino acids. V was trimmed by 2 bases and J by 4 bases, leaving 11 bases between them. Germline V gives CDR1 SGDLS, CDR2 YYNGEE. This CDR3 reads CASSVGTSADTQYF. CDR3 in DNA: TGTGCCAGCAGCGTTGGGACATCAGCAGATACGCAGTATTTT.

Ten or more counts support this clonotype. The chain carries TRBV12-3 or TRBV12-4 and TRBJ2-1; 11 bases match TRBD2. V was pared by 7 bases and J by 8 bases, with 10 bases of the junction left unmatched. CDR3 length equals 15 residues. CDR3 sequence reads: CASILTSGSWDEQFF. The DNA of the CDR3 is TGTGCCAGCATCCTCACTAGCGGGAGTTGGGATGAGCAGTTCTTC.